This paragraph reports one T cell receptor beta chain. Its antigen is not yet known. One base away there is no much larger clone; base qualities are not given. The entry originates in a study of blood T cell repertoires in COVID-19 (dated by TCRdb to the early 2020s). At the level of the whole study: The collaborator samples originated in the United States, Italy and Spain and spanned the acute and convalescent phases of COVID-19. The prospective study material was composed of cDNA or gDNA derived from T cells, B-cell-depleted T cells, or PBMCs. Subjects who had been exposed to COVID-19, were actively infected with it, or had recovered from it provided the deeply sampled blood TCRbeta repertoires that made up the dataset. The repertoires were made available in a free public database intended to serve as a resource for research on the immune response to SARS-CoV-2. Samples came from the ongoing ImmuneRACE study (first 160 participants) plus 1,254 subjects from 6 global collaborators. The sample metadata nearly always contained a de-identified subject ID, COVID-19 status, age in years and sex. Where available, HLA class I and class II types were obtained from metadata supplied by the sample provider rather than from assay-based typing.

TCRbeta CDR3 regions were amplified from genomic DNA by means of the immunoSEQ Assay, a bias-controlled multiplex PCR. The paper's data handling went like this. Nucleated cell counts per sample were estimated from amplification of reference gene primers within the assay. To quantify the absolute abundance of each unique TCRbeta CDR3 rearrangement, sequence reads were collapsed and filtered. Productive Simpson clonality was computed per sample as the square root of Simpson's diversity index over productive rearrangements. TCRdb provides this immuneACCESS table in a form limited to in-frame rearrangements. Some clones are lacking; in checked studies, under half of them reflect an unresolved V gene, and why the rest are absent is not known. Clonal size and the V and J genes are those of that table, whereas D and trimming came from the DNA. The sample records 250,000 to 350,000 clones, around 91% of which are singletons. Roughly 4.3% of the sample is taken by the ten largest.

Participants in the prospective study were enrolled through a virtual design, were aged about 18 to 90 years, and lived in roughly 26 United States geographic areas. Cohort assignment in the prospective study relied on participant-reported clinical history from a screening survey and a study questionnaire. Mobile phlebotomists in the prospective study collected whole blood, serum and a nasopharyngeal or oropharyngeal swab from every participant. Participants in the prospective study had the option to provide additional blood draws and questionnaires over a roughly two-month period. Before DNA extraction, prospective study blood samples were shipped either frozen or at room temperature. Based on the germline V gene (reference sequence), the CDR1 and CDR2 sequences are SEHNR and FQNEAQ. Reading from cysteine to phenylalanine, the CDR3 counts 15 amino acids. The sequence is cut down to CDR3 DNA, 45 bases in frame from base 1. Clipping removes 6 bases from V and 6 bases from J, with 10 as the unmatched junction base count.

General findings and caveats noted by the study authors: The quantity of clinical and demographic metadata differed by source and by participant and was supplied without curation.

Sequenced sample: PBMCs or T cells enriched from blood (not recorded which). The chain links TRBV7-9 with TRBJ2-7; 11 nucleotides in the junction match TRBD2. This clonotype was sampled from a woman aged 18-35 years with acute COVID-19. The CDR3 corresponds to CASRVSGRGSGEQYF. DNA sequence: TGTGCCAGCAGGGTTAGCGGGAGGGGCTCCGGCGAGCAGTACTTC.